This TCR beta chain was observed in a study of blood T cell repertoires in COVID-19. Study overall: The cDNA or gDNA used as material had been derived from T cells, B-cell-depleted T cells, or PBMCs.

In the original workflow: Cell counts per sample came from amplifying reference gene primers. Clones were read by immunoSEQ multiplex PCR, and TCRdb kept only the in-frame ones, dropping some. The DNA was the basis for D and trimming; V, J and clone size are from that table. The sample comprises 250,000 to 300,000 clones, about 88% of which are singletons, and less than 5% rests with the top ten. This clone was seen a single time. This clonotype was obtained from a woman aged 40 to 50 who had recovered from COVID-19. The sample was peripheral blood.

The CDR3 sequence: CASSLLAGDSGEQYV. In DNA, the CDR3 is TGTGCCAGCTCACTCCTAGCGGGAGATAGCGGAGAGCAGTACGTC. The rearrangement links TRBV18 to TRBJ2-7; 10 nucleotides line up with TRBD2. Germline values: CDR1 KGHSH, CDR2 LQKENI. The CDR3 has 15 residues. V lost 4 bases, J lost 7 bases, and 10 bases stayed unmatched.